These 18 T cell receptor beta chains share one sample of origin, sequenced in a study of regulatory T cells in long-lasting Graves disease. The TCR beta library used iRepertoire HTBI primers with Arm-PCR amplification of CDR3. One entry per CDR3 protein, called by TCRdb with MiXCR from the multiplex PCR reads. Altogether some 470,000 distinct CDR3 sequences are present, under 25% being singletons, with the ten largest covering 7% to 9%. The time point denotes: persistent/refractory GD, antithyroid drugs over 5 years with positive TRAb. From RNA extracted from PBMCs, the TCR library was made. The material was peripheral blood mononuclear cells (PBMCs), obtained when the disease was refractory, from a patient treated with antithyroid drugs. The receptor source for this set is a female donor with Graves disease.

Turning to this clonotype: A read error is possible here, since a much larger clone lies one base away. The chain couples TRBV13 to TRBJ1-4, with D unresolved. The CDR3 covers 15 residues. Germline V gives CDR1 PRHDT, CDR2 FYEKMQ (reference sequence). The CDR3, as DNA: TGTACCAGCAGCTTAGGCCCTACCCTTAATGAAAAACTGTTTTTT. Its translation is CTSSLGPTLNEKLFF.

This chain uses TRBV7-2 with TRBJ2-2; possible D gene TRBD2, 5 bases. The germline V gene encodes CDR1 SGHTA and CDR2 FQGNSA. The CDR3 has 15 residues. V lost 1 base, J lost 6 bases, and 12 bases lay in between. The DNA for the CDR3 is TGTGCCAGCAGCTTAGAACCGGGATCGGCCGGGGAGCTGTTTTTT. It encodes CASSLEPGSAGELFF.

This clonotype was found many times. CDR3 sequence: CASSFTDSNEQYF. The DNA for the CDR3 is TGTGCCAGCAGTTTCACGGATTCCAACGAGCAGTACTTC. The rearrangement joins TRBV27 to TRBJ2-7; no definite D call. CDR3 length equals 13 residues. V lost 3 bases and J lost 5, with 11 bases in between. CDR1 MNHEY and CDR2 SMNVEV come from the germline V gene (reference sequence).

The CDR3: CASSFSRDTSNTEAFF. The CDR3 DNA reads as TGTGCCAGCAGCTTCTCTCGGGACACCTCGAACACTGAAGCTTTCTTT. J is TRBJ1-1 and V is TRBV7-9; D is possibly TRBD1 (6 bases). CDR1 is SEHNR and CDR2 is FQNEAQ in the germline V gene (reference sequence). The CDR3 consists of 16 residues. V shed 3 bases and J shed 1 base, with 15 bases lying between them.

This clonotype was counted at least ten times. The gene calls are TRBV10-3 and TRBJ2-7, with TRBD1 matching 9 bases. The V gene's germline CDR1 is ENHRY and CDR2 SYGVKD. V was pared by 4 bases and J by 4 bases, with 5 bases of the junction left unmatched. The CDR3 totals 14 residues. The CDR3: CAISARGQGYEQYF. The CDR3 DNA is TGTGCCATCAGTGCGCGGGGACAGGGATACGAGCAGTACTTC.

This clonotype occurred many times. This chain connects TRBV2 to TRBJ2-7; D may be TRBD2 (5 bases). CDR3 length: 15 amino acids. The V gene's germline CDR1 is SNHLY and CDR2 FYNNEI. V lost 6 bases, J lost 2 bases, and 17 bases lay in between. The CDR3 is CASSPGPQRPYEQYF. CDR3 nucleotide sequence: TGTGCCAGCAGCCCCGGACCCCAGCGGCCCTACGAGCAGTACTTC.

This clonotype was detected many times. This sequence joins TRBV28 and TRBJ1-5; no firm D call. V was cut by 1 base and J by 0 bases, with 16 bases left in between. This CDR3 is 18 amino acids long. CDR1 and CDR2 from the germline V gene are MDHEN and SYDVKM. CDR3 sequence: CASSLFTADRYSNQPQHF. Here the CDR3 DNA reads TGTGCCAGCAGTTTATTTACAGCGGACCGATATAGCAATCAGCCCCAGCATTTT.

The sample holds a few counts of this clonotype. The chain carries TRBV11-1 and TRBJ2-1, with 8 bases that match TRBD2. The germline CDR1 and CDR2 sequences are SGHAT and FQDESV (reference sequence). V shed 1 base, J shed 6 bases, and the junction held 8 bases outside the gene matches. The CDR3 runs 16 residues. The CDR3 nucleotides are TGTGCCAGCAGCTTAGATTGGGACGGGGGGGCCAATGAGCAGTTCTTC. It is translated as CASSLDWDGGANEQFF.

At least ten counts were recorded for this clonotype. The rearrangement joins TRBV6-5 to TRBJ2-7; TRBD2 matches 9 bases. The length of the CDR3 is 17 residues. The germline CDR1 and CDR2 sequences are MNHEY and SVGAGI. V lost 0 bases and J lost 2; bases outside the gene matches: 8. The CDR3 bases are TGTGCCAGCAGTTACTCTGACAGACTAGCGGTAGCCTACGAGCAGTACTTC. It translates to CASSYSDRLAVAYEQYF.

In this sample, this clonotype turned up many times. V usage is TRBV7-9 and J usage is TRBJ2-7, with a possible D match to TRBD2 (6 bases). V was pared by 2 bases and J by 4 bases, with 21 bases between. This CDR3 has 17 amino acids. In germline, CDR1 is SEHNR, CDR2 FQNEAQ (reference sequence). CDR3 bases: TGTGCCAGCAGCTTAACCGGGACTTCCTCCTCCCGGTACGAGCAGTACTTC. Encoded protein: CASSLTGTSSSRYEQYF.

This clonotype was seen a handful of times. The chain has TRBV2 and TRBJ2-3, with D perhaps TRBD2 (5 bases). Germline assignment: CDR1 SNHLY and CDR2 FYNNEI. The CDR3 consists of 14 residues. Trimming shortened V by 8 bases and J by 2 bases, and 14 bases separated the two germline ends. In nucleotides, the CDR3 is TGTGCCAGCGGTTTAGCGTCAATCACAGATACGCAGTATTTT. Translating it yields CASGLASITDTQYF.

Many counts were recorded for this clonotype. The chain employs TRBV7-8 and TRBJ1-5; 7 bases map to TRBD1. V shed 3 bases and J 7 bases; nucleotides not matched to a gene: 3. CDR3 length equals 13 residues. CDR1 SGHVS and CDR2 FQNEAQ come from the germline V gene. The CDR3, as DNA: TGTGCCAGCAGCTTTCAACAGGGGCAGCCCCAGCATTTT. It is translated as CASSFQQGQPQHF.

Turning to this clonotype: This may arise from a read error, as a much more abundant clone is one base away. No conserved phenylalanine or tryptophan is present at the end of the CDR3, so a read error is the likely explanation. V usage is TRBV6-1 and J usage is TRBJ2-7; TRBD2 matches 11 bases. Trimming cost V 1 base and J 7 bases; bases outside gene matches: 0. Per germline, CDR1 MNHNS and CDR2 SASEGT. CDR3 size: 13 residues. CDR3 in amino acids: CASSEGLAGEQYL. CDR3 nucleotides: TGTGCCAGCAGTGAAGGACTAGCGGGAGAGCAGTACCTC.

At least ten counts were recorded for this clonotype. This chain uses TRBV6-1 with TRBJ2-7; D gene ambiguous. This CDR3 region has 13 residues. Germline values: CDR1 MNHNS, CDR2 SASEGT. Trimming shortened V by 5 bases and J by 3 bases, and 11 bases separated the two germline ends. The CDR3 DNA reads TGTGCCAGCAGTCTGACGGCAGACTACGAGCAGTACTTC. Protein sequence: CASSLTADYEQYF.

The chain joins TRBV10-1 to TRBJ1-6; D remains ambiguous. This CDR3 region has 13 residues. Germline V gene lookup returns CDR1 WNHNN and CDR2 SYGVQD (reference sequence). V shed 0 bases and J shed 17 bases, with 14 bases lying between them. The chain's CDR3 is CASSESGSGRVHF. The CDR3 DNA reads as TGCGCCAGCAGTGAGTCGGGGTCCGGACGAGTCCACTTT.

A note on this clonotype: A read error may be the cause here, since a much bigger clone is one base away. J is TRBJ2-7 and V is TRBV27; 8 nucleotides match TRBD2. The CDR3 loop spans 13 amino acids. Losses at the gene ends were 6 bases for V and 9 bases for J; bases not matched to a gene: 10. The germline V gene has CDR1 MNHEY and CDR2 SMNVEV (reference sequence). The CDR3 spells CASSWTSLNGQYF. The CDR3 nucleotides read TGTGCCAGCAGCTGGACTAGCCTGAACGGGCAGTACTTC.

V and J are TRBV20-1 and TRBJ2-7, with D perhaps TRBD1 (5 bases). Germline V gene lookup returns CDR1 DFQATT and CDR2 SNEGSKA (reference sequence). The CDR3 loop spans 16 amino acids. V was cut by 5 bases and J by 2 bases, with 22 bases left in between. CDR3 amino acids: CSAGSRGGIRTYEQYF. CDR3 nucleotide sequence: TGCAGTGCTGGATCAAGGGGTGGGATTCGAACCTACGAGCAGTACTTC.

The J gene is TRBJ2-4, the V gene TRBV9; perhaps TRBD1 as D (6 bases). Germline V gene lookup returns CDR1 SGDLS and CDR2 YYNGEE. Trimming shortened V by 0 bases and J by 7 bases, and 14 bases separated the two germline ends. The CDR3 is 15 residues long. This CDR3 reads CASSVEGQGFNIQYF. CDR3 nucleotides: TGTGCCAGCAGCGTAGAGGGGCAGGGGTTCAACATTCAGTACTTC.